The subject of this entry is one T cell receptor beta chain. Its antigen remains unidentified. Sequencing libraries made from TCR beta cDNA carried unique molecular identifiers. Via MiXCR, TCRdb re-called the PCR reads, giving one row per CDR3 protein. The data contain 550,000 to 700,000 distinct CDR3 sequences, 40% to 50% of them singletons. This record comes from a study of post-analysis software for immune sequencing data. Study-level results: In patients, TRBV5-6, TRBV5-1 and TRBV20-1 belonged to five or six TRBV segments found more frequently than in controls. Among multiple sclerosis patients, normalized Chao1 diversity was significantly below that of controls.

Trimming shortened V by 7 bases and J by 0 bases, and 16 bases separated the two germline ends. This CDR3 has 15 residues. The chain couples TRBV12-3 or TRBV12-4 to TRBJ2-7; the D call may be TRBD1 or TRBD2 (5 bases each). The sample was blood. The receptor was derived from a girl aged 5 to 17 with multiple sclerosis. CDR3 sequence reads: CASTLQRDRSYEQYF. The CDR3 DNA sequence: TGTGCCAGCACCCTCCAGAGGGACCGCTCCTACGAGCAGTACTTC.